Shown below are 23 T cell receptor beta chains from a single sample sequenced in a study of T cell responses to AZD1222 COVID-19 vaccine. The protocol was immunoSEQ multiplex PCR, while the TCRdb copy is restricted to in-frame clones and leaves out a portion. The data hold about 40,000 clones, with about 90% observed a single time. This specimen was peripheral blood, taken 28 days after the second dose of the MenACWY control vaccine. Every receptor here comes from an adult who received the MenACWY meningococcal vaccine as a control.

As DNA, the CDR3 is TGTGCCAGCAGCAGGGGGCCGGTGACTTCCAATTCACCCCTCCACTTT. This gives the protein CASSRGPVTSNSPLHF. The V and J genes are TRBV5-4 and TRBJ1-6, with 7 positions matching TRBD1. Germline V gene sequence: CDR1 SGHNT, CDR2 YYREEE (reference sequence). The CDR3 sequence is 16 residues long. V trimming: 4 bases; J trimming: 7 bases; junction bases outside the gene matches: 11.

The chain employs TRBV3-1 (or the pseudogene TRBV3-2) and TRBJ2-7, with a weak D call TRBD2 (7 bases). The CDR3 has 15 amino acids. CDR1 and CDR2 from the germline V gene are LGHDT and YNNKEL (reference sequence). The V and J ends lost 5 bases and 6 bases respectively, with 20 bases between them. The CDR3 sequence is CASSYDRYRGAEQYF. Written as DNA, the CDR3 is TGTGCCAGCAGCTACGATCGGTACCGGGGGGCCGAGCAGTACTTC.

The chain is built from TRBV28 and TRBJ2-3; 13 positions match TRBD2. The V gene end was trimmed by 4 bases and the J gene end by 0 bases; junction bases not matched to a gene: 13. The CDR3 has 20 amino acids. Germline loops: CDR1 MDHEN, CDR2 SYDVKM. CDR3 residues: CASSSWAQGLAGPSTDTQYF. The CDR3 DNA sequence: TGTGCCAGCAGTTCGTGGGCTCAGGGACTAGCGGGGCCTAGCACAGATACGCAGTATTTT.

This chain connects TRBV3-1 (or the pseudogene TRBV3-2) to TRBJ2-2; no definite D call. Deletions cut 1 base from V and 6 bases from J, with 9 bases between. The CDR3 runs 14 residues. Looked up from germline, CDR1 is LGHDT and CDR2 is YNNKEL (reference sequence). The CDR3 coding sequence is TGTGCCAGCAGCCAAGCGGCCACCGCCGGGGAGCTGTTTTTT. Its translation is CASSQAATAGELFF.

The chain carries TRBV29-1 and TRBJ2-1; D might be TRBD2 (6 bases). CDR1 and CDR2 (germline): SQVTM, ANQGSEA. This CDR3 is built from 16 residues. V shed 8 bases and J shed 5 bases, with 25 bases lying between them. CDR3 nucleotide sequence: TGCAGCATAGTTAGAATGGCAACGGGAGTTAACAATGAGCAGTTCTTC. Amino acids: CSIVRMATGVNNEQFF.

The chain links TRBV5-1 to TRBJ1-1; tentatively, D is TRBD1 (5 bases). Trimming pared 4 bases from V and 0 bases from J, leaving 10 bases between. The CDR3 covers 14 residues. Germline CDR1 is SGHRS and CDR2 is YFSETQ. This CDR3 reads CASSPGTLNTEAFF. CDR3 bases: TGCGCCAGCAGCCCCGGGACCCTGAACACTGAAGCTTTCTTT.

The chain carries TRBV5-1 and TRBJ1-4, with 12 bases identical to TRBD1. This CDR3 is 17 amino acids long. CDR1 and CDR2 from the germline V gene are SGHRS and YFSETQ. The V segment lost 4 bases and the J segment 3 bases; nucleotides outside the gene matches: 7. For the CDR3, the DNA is TGCGCCAGCAGCGCCGGGACAGGGGGCGCCTCTAATGAAAAACTGTTTTTT. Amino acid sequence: CASSAGTGGASNEKLFF.

The CDR3 here is CASSKETSGSSYNEQFF. The CDR3 DNA is TGTGCCAGCAGCAAAGAAACTAGCGGGAGCTCCTACAATGAGCAGTTCTTC. V and J are TRBV21-1 and TRBJ2-1; the DNA was not used to check the table's D call, TRBD2. TRBV21-1 is a pseudogene. This CDR3 contains 17 residues.

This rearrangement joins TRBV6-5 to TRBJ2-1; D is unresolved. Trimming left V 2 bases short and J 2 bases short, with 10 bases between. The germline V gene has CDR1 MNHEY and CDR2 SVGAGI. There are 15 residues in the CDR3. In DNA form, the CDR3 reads TGTGCCAGCAGTTACGAAATGGGGACCTACAATGAGCAGTTCTTC. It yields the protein CASSYEMGTYNEQFF.

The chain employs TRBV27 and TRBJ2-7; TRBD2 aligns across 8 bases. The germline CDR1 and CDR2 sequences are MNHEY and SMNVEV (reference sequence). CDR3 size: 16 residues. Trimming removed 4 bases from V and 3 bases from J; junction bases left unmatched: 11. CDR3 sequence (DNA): TGTGCCAGCAGTTCCCCTATAGGAGCGGGAGTCTACGAGCAGTACTTC. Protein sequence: CASSSPIGAGVYEQYF.

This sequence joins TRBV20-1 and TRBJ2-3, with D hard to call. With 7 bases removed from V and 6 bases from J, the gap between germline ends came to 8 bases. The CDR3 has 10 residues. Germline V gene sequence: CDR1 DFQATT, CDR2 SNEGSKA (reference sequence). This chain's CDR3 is CSVPLDTQYF. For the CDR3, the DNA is TGCAGTGTCCCCTTGGATACGCAGTATTTT.

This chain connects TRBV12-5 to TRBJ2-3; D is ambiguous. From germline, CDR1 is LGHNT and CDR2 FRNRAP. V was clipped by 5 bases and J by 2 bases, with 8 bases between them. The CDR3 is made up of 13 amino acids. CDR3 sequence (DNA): TGTGCTAGTGGTAGCCCGAACACAGATACGCAGTATTTT. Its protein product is CASGSPNTDTQYF.

DNA for the CDR3: TGTGCCAGCGGCCACACATACTACGAGCAGTACTTC. Its translation is CASGHTYYEQYF. The rearrangement links TRBV6-5 to TRBJ2-7; unclear D gene. Deletions cut 8 bases from V and 3 bases from J, with 11 bases between. Germline V gene data show CDR1 as MNHEY and CDR2 as SVGAGI. This CDR3 region has 12 residues.

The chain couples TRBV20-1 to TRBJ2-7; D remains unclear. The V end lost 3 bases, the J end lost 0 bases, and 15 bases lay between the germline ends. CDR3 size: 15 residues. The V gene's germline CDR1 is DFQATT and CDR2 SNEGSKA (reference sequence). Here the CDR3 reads CSASLWRSSSYEQYF. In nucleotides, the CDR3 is TGCAGTGCTAGTCTATGGCGGTCTAGCTCCTACGAGCAGTACTTC.

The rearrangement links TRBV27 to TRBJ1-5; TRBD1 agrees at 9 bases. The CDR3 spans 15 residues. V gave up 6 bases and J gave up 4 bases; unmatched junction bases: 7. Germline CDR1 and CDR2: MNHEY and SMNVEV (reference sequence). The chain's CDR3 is CASRRGQGRNQPQHF. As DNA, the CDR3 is TGTGCCAGCAGGAGGGGACAGGGAAGAAATCAGCCCCAGCATTTT.

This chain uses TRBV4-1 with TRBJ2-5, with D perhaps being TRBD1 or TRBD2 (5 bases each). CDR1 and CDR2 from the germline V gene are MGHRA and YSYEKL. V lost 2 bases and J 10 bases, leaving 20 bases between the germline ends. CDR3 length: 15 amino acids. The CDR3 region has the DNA TGCGCCAGCAGCCAACCCCAATCAGGGCCAGGGAGCCAGTACTTC. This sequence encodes CASSQPQSGPGSQYF.

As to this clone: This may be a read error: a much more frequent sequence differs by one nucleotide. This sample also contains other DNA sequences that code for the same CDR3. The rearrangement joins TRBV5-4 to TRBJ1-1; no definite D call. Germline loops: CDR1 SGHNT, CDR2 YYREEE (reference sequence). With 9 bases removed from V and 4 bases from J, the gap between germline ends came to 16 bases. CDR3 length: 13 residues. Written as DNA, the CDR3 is TGTGCCATGGGAGATTTGTCGGGCACTGAAGCTTTCTTT. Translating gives CAMGDLSGTEAFF.

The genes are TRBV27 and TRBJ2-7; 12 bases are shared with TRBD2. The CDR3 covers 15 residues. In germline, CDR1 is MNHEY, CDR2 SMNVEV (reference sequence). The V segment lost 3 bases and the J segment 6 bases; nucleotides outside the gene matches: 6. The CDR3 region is CASSFQTSGSSEQYF. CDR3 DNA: TGTGCCAGCAGTTTCCAGACTAGCGGGAGTAGCGAGCAGTACTTC.

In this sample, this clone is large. The CDR3 here is CASSLHETQYF. In nucleotides, the CDR3 is TGTGCCAGCAGTCTTCACGAGACCCAGTACTTC. The chain links TRBV12-3 or TRBV12-4 to TRBJ2-5; D unclear. The CDR3 is made up of 11 amino acids. With 5 bases removed from V and 5 bases from J, the gap between germline ends came to 6 bases.

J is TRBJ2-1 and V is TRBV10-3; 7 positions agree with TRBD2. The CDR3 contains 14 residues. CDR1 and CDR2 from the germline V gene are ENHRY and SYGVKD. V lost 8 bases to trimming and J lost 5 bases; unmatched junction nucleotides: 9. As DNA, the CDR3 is TGTGCCATCCGTCGGGCTAGCGGAGACAATGAGCAGTTCTTC. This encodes CAIRRASGDNEQFF.

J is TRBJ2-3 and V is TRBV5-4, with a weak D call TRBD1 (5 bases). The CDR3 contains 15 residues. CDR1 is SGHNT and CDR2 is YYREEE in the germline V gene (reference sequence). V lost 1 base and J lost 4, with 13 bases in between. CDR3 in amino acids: CASSLTAGWADTQYF. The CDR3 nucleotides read TGTGCCAGCAGCTTGACGGCAGGGTGGGCAGATACGCAGTATTTT.

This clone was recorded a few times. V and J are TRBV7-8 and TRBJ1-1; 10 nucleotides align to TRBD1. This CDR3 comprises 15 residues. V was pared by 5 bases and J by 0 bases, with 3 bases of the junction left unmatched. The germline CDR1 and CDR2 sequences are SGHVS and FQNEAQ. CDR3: CASSRDRGLNTEAFF. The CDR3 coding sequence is TGTGCCAGCAGCCGGGACAGGGGATTGAACACTGAAGCTTTCTTT.

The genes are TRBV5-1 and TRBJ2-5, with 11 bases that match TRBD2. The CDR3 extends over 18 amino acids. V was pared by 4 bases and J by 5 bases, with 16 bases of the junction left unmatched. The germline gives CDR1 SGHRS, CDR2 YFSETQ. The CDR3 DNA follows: TGCGCCAGCAGCCCAACGACTAGCGGGGCCAGGGGTTGGGAGACCCAGTACTTC. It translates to CASSPTTSGARGWETQYF.